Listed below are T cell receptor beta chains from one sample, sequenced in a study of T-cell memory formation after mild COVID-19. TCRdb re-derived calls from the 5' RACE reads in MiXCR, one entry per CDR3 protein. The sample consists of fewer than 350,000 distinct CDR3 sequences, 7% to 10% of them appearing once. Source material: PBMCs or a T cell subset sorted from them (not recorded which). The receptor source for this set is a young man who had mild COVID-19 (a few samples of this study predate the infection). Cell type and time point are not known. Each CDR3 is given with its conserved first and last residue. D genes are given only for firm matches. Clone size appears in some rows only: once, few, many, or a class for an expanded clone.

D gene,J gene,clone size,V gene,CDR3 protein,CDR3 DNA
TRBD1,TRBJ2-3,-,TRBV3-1,CASSLEVRGTGADTQYF,TGTGCCAGCAGCCTTGAGGTTCGCGGGACAGGCGCAGATACGCAGTATTTT
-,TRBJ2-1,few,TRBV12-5,CASGLEMTYNEQFF,TGTGCTAGTGGTCTAGAGATGACCTACAATGAGCAGTTCTTC
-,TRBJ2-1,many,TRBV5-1,CASSLVDRSYNEQFF,TGCGCCAGCAGCCTAGTCGACAGGTCCTACAATGAGCAGTTCTTC
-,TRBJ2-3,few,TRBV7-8,CASTPPSDTQYF,TGTGCCAGCACCCCCCCTTCAGATACGCAGTATTTT
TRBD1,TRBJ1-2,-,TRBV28,CASSSPGQGTYGYTF,TGTGCCAGCAGTTCTCCGGGACAGGGAACCTATGGCTACACCTTC
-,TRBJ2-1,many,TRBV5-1,CASSLGGFNEQFF,TGTGCCAGCAGTTTGGGGGGCTTCAATGAGCAGTTCTTC
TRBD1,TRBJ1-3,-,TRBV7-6,CASSLSDRGLSGNTIYF,TGTGCCAGCAGCTTATCGGACAGGGGACTCTCTGGAAACACCATATATTTT
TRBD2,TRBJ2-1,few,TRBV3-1,CASSQREGNEQFF,TGTGCCAGCAGCCAAAGGGAGGGTAATGAGCAGTTCTTC
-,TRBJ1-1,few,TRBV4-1,CASSQTPPLNTEAFF,TGCGCCAGCAGCCAAACCCCCCCACTGAACACTGAAGCTTTCTTT
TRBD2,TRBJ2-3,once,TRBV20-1,CWGRAPSGGGAQYF,TGCTGGGGTCGGGCACCGAGCGGGGGGGGGGCGCAGTATTTT
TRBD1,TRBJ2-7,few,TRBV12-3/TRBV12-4,CASSLALRDRGYEQYF,TGTGCCAGCAGTTTAGCGCTCCGCGACAGGGGCTACGAGCAGTACTTC
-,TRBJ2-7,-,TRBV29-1,CSVVEGSYEQYF,TGCAGCGTTGTGGAGGGATCCTACGAGCAGTACTTC
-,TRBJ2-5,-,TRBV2,CASSPRTGPGAQYF,TGTGCCAGCAGCCCCCGGACGGGACCCGGGGCCCAGTACTTC
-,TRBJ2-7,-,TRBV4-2,CASSQDGSSRAYEQYF,TGTGCCAGCAGCCAAGATGGGTCTTCCAGGGCCTACGAGCAGTACTTC
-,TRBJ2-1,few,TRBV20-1,CSALEGRNNEQFF,TGCAGTGCTTTAGAGGGTCGTAACAATGAGCAGTTCTTC
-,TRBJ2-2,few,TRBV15,CATSRDMAGELFF,TGTGCCACCAGCAGAGATATGGCCGGGGAGCTGTTTTTT
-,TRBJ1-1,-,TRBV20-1,CSARARDDTEAFF,TGCAGTGCTAGGGCCAGGGATGACACTGAAGCTTTCTTT
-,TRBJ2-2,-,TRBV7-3,CASSLSNRNTGELFF,TGTGCCAGCAGCTTAAGTAATAGGAACACCGGGGAGCTGTTTTTT